The 5 T cell receptor beta chains in this list originate from one sample, sequenced in a study of control samples from healthy donors and cancer patients. The table came from immunoSEQ multiplex PCR; TCRdb's copy has only in-frame clones and leaves some out. The sample lists more than 50,000 clones; about nine tenths were seen once. The sample consisted of PBMCs. These receptors were obtained from a woman in her forties or fifties with colorectal cancer.

The chain links TRBV19 to TRBJ1-4; TRBD1 might be the D (6 bases). V lost 6 bases and J lost 10, with 21 bases in between. From germline, CDR1 is LNHDA and CDR2 SQIVND (reference sequence). This CDR3 spans 15 amino acids. CDR3 nucleotide sequence: TGTGCCAGTAGAGCCAGGGGTTCGATGGGTCGAAAACTGTTTTTT. It yields the protein CASRARGSMGRKLFF.

The genes are TRBV5-8 and TRBJ2-7; 8 bases agree with TRBD1. V dropped 2 bases and J dropped 3; count of bases not matched to a gene: 7. There are 15 residues in the CDR3. CDR1 is SGHTS and CDR2 is YDEGEE in the germline V gene. In nucleotides, the CDR3 is TGTGCCAGCAGCTTAAAGTTCAGGGGGCTCTACGAGCAGTACTTC. Its translation: CASSLKFRGLYEQYF.

V gene TRBV10-1 combines with J gene TRBJ1-5, with TRBD1 matching 8 bases. The CDR3 has 17 amino acids. The germline gives CDR1 WNHNN, CDR2 SYGVQD (reference sequence). Trimming at V came to 5 bases and at J to 1 base, leaving 10 bases not matched to a gene. In nucleotides, the CDR3 is TGCGCCAGCAGTCAGAACCGGAGGGACAGGAGCAATCAGCCCCAGCATTTT. The encoded protein is CASSQNRRDRSNQPQHF.

The V call is TRBV9, the J call TRBJ2-7; either TRBD1 or TRBD2 may fit D (6 bases each). Trimming took 4 bases from V and 7 from J, leaving 15 bases between them. Looked up from germline, CDR1 is SGDLS and CDR2 is YYNGEE. There are 13 residues in the CDR3. Here the CDR3 reads CASSTSGAGEQYF. The DNA for the CDR3 is TGTGCCAGCAGCACCTCGGGGGCAGGGGAGCAGTACTTC.

The V and J genes are TRBV3-1 (or the pseudogene TRBV3-2) and TRBJ2-3, with 7 nucleotides matching TRBD1. Germline assignment: CDR1 LGHDT and CDR2 YNNKEL (reference sequence). This CDR3 contains 15 residues. The ends lost 4 bases at V and 6 bases at J; junction bases unmatched: 10. CDR3 protein: CASSPWTGLADTQYF. CDR3 DNA sequence: TGTGCCAGCAGCCCATGGACAGGATTAGCCGATACGCAGTATTTT.